This T cell receptor beta chain came from a study of early stage breast cancer tumors. Looking at the study overall: Of around 16 invasive breast tumors, more than nine were hormone receptor-positive, HER2-negative. Among around 12 ER+/PR+/HER2- tumors, eight were ductal, four lobular. Each sample averaged roughly 9.6-fold read coverage.

Libraries were prepared by immunoSEQ multiplex PCR; TCRdb keeps only in-frame clonotypes and omits some of them. The table shows 40,000 to 60,000 clones, with around 80% occurring only once. Comment on this clone: Its antigen is unknown.

Broader study findings: Tumors had roughly 2.3-fold higher T cell density and higher clonality than adjacent normal breast tissue.

V shed 2 bases, J shed 3 bases, and the junction held 5 bases outside the gene matches. The CDR3 is 15 residues long. The germline CDR1 and CDR2 sequences are SGHTA and FQGNSA. The TCR comes from a person in their 40s with breast cancer. The chain is built from TRBV7-2 and TRBJ2-7; 9 nucleotides agree with TRBD1. What was sequenced was blood. The CDR3 DNA sequence: TGTGCCAGCAGCTTATTCCGGGACAGGGTCTACGAGCAGTACTTC. It encodes CASSLFRDRVYEQYF.